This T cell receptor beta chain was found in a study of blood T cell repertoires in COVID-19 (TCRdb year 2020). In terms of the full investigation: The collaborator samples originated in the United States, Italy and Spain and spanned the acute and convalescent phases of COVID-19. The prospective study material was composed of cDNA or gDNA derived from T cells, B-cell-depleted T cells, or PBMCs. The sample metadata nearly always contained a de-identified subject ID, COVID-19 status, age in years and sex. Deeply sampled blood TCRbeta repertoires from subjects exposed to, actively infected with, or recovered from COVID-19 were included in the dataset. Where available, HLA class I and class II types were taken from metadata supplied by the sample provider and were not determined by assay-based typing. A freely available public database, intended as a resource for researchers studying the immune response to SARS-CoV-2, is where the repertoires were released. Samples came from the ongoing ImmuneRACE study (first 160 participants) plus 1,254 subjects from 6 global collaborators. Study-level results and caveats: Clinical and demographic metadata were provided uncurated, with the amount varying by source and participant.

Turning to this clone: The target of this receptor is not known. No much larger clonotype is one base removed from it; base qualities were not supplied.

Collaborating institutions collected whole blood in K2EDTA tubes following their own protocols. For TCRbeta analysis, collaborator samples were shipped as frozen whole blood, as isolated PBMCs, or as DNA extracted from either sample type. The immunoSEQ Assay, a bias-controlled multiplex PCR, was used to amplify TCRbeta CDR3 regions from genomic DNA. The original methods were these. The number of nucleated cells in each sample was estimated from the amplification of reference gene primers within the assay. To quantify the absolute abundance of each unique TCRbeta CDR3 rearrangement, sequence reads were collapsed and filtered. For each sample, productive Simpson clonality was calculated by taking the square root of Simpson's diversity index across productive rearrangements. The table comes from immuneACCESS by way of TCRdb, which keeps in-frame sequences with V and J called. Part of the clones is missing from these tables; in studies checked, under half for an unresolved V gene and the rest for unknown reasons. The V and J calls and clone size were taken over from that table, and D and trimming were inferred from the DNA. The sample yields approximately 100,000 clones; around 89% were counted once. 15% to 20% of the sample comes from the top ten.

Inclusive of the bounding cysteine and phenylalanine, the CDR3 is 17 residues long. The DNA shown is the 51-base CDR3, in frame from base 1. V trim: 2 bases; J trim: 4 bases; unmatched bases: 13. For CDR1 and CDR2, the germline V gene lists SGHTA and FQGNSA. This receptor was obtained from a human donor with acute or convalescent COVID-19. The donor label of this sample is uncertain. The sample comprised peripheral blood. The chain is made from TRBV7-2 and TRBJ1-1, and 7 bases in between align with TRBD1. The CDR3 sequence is CASSLLRTGGASTEAFF. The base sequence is TGTGCCAGCAGCTTACTGCGGACAGGAGGGGCAAGCACTGAAGCTTTCTTT. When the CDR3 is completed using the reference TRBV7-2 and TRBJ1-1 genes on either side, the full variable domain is GAGVSQSPSNKVTEKGKDVELRCDPISGHTALYWYRQSLGQGLEFLIYFQGNSAPDKSGLPSDRFSAERTGGSVSTLTIQRTQQEDSAVYLCASSLLRTGGASTEAFFGQGTRLTVV.